The next 20 T cell receptor beta chains were all read from a single sample in a study of beta chain features in type 1 diabetes. cDNA synthesis used the whole RNA isolate, giving expressed TCRB sequences. Sequenced by immunoSEQ multiplex PCR; TCRdb stores in-frame clones only, minus some. The sample lists under 150,000 clones, under 60% seen once, with over 0.4% in the top ten. Sequenced material: Tregs from blood. Every receptor here comes from a man aged 18 to 35 in good health.

This clone has a handful of counts. The J gene is TRBJ1-2, the V gene TRBV21-1; TRBD1, the D gene given by the table, was not confirmed from the DNA. TRBV21-1 has pseudogene status. This CDR3 region has 13 residues. CDR3: CASSAAQGDGYTF. The CDR3 nucleotides are TGTGCCAGCAGCGCAGCTCAGGGGGATGGCTACACCTTC.

The V and J genes are TRBV29-1 and TRBJ1-1; TRBD1 might be the D (5 bases). Germline V lookup: CDR1 SQVTM, CDR2 ANQGSEA. CDR3 length: 12 amino acids. With 7 bases removed from V and 13 bases from J, the gap between germline ends came to 22 bases. This CDR3 is CSAAGHLSDGFF. In nucleotides, the CDR3 is TGCAGCGCTGCAGGACACTTGTCCGATGGTTTCTTT.

V and J are TRBV4-3 and TRBJ2-2; TRBD2 agrees at 11 bases. The CDR3 length is 17 residues. Unmatched junction bases numbered 4, after V lost 0 bases and J lost 4 bases. Germline assignment: CDR1 LGHNA and CDR2 YSLEER. The CDR3 loop is CASSQDQLAGGTGELFF. For the CDR3, the DNA is TGCGCCAGCAGCCAAGATCAGCTAGCGGGGGGCACCGGGGAGCTGTTTTTT.

The genes are TRBV10-1 and TRBJ1-4, with D tentatively TRBD1 (6 bases). Germline V gives CDR1 WNHNN, CDR2 SYGVQD (reference sequence). This CDR3 is 15 amino acids long. The V end lost 3 bases, the J end lost 4 bases, and 12 bases lay between the germline ends. CDR3 in amino acids: CASSESDRFNEKLFF. CDR3 DNA sequence: TGCGCCAGCAGTGAATCGGACAGATTTAATGAAAAACTGTTTTTT.

This clone was detected a few times. The V and J genes are TRBV6-6 and TRBJ1-1; D is perhaps TRBD1 (5 bases). V lost 0 bases and J 7 bases, leaving 12 bases between the germline ends. Germline V gene lookup returns CDR1 MNHNY and CDR2 SVGAGI (reference sequence). This CDR3 is 14 amino acids long. CDR3 in amino acids: CASSYSGGRGEAFF. The CDR3 bases are TGTGCCAGCAGTTACTCGGGGGGTAGGGGTGAAGCTTTCTTT.

V and J are TRBV29-1 and TRBJ1-1, with D possibly being TRBD1 (6 bases). The germline V and J ends were trimmed by 3 bases and 6 bases, with 17 bases remaining between them. The CDR3 covers 14 residues. Germline V CDR1 and CDR2: SQVTM, ANQGSEA. Here the CDR3 reads CSVDMAGVRAEAFF. The CDR3, as DNA: TGCAGCGTTGATATGGCAGGGGTGAGGGCTGAAGCTTTCTTT.

The V and J genes are TRBV9 and TRBJ2-5, with 13 bases aligning to TRBD2. Germline CDR1 SGDLS, CDR2 YYNGEE. After removal of 3 bases from V and 5 bases from J, the junction contained 10 bases not matched to a gene. This CDR3 spans 17 amino acids. The DNA of the CDR3 is TGTGCCAGCAGCGACGGGACTAGCGGGGTGTATGGGGAGACCCAGTACTTC. Amino acid sequence: CASSDGTSGVYGETQYF.

This rearrangement joins TRBV30 to TRBJ2-2; D remains unclear. V lost 2 bases and J lost 2, with 3 bases in between. CDR1 is GTSNPN and CDR2 is SVGIG in the germline V gene (reference sequence). The CDR3 extends over 12 amino acids. In DNA form, the CDR3 reads TGTGCCTGGAGTCCAAACACCGGGGAGCTGTTTTTT. This gives the protein CAWSPNTGELFF.

In DNA, the CDR3 is TGTGCCAGCAACACTCCAGGCAGGGTGTCTGGAAACACCATATATTTT. Protein sequence: CASNTPGRVSGNTIYF. The chain carries TRBV9 and TRBJ1-3; a possible D gene is TRBD1 (5 bases). Trimming removed 6 bases at V and 1 base at J, with 17 bases between. This CDR3 comprises 16 residues. Looked up from germline, CDR1 is SGDLS and CDR2 is YYNGEE.

This clone was counted between two and nine times. The CDR3 DNA reads as TGTGCCAGCAGCGGATGGGCAGACTCCTACGAGCAGTACTTC. This gives the protein CASSGWADSYEQYF. This rearrangement joins TRBV9 to TRBJ2-7; D not certain. The germline V gene encodes CDR1 SGDLS and CDR2 YYNGEE. Between the trimmed V and J ends, which lost 3 bases and 0 bases, there was a span of 10 bases. This CDR3 has 14 amino acids. Together with reference TRBV9 and TRBJ2-7, the CDR3 gives the full variable domain: DSGVTQTPKHLITATGQRVTLRCSPRSGDLSVYWYQQSLDQGLQFLIQYYNGEERAKGNILERFSAQQFPDLHSELNLSSLELGDSALYFCASSGWADSYEQYFGPGTRLTVT.

This clone was recorded a few times. The chain couples TRBV9 to TRBJ2-7; D uncertain. The CDR3 extends over 13 amino acids. V was shortened by 4 bases and J by 5 bases, with 13 bases between the two germline ends. Looked up from germline, CDR1 is SGDLS and CDR2 is YYNGEE. The CDR3 bases are TGTGCCAGCAGCCCTAGATTCGATGACGAGCAGTACTTC. This translates into CASSPRFDDEQYF.

This clone came up a few times. This sequence joins TRBV28 and TRBJ1-1; 7 bases are shared with TRBD1. V shed 5 bases, J shed 7 bases, and the junction held 10 bases outside the gene matches. The CDR3 totals 14 residues. Germline V gene sequence: CDR1 MDHEN, CDR2 SYDVKM. CDR3: CASSKSQGRIEAFF. The CDR3 DNA sequence: TGTGCCAGCAGTAAATCACAGGGGCGAATTGAAGCTTTCTTT.

The chain joins TRBV7-2 to TRBJ1-2; 9 bases map to TRBD1. CDR3 length equals 15 residues. CDR1 is SGHTA, CDR2 FQGNSA, per germline. V was clipped by 5 bases and J by 6 bases; unmatched bases: 10. CDR3 protein: CASSPPTGGLDGYTF. In DNA, the CDR3 is TGTGCCAGCAGCCCGCCGACAGGGGGTTTAGATGGCTACACCTTC. Full variable domain (remainder filled in from reference TRBV7-2 and TRBJ1-2): GAGVSQSPSNKVTEKGKDVELRCDPISGHTALYWYRQSLGQGLEFLIYFQGNSAPDKSGLPSDRFSAERTGGSVSTLTIQRTQQEDSAVYLCASSPPTGGLDGYTFGSGTRLTVV.

V and J are TRBV15 and TRBJ2-5; D remains unclear. Germline CDR1 and CDR2: LNHNV and YYDKDF (reference sequence). The CDR3 sequence is 14 residues long. V gave up 1 base and J gave up 5 bases, with 11 bases separating them. As DNA, the CDR3 is TGTGCCACCAGCAGAGCTGGGTTGCGGGAGACCCAGTACTTC. It specifies CATSRAGLRETQYF.

This chain connects TRBV2 to TRBJ1-5, with D possibly being TRBD1 (6 bases). The CDR3 is 15 amino acids. Germline V gene sequence: CDR1 SNHLY, CDR2 FYNNEI. Trimming cost V 4 bases and J 0 bases, with 10 bases left between them. The CDR3 spells CASSVGGYSNQPQHF. The CDR3 DNA follows: TGTGCCAGCAGTGTTGGGGGCTATAGCAATCAGCCCCAGCATTTT. Combining the CDR3 with reference TRBV2 and TRBJ1-5 gives the whole variable domain EPEVTQTPSHQVTQMGQEVILRCVPISNHLYFYWYRQILGQKVEFLVSFYNNEISEKSEIFDDQFSVERPDGSNFTLKIRSTKLEDSAMYFCASSVGGYSNQPQHFGDGTRLSIL.

V gene TRBV19 combines with J gene TRBJ2-3; 12 bases are a match to TRBD1. V gave up 10 bases and J gave up 4 bases; unmatched junction bases: 9. CDR3 size: 15 residues. From germline, CDR1 is LNHDA and CDR2 SQIVND (reference sequence). The CDR3 loop is CATTRGTGGPDTQYF. The CDR3 DNA reads TGTGCCACCACCAGAGGGACAGGGGGCCCAGATACGCAGTATTTT.

A few counts support this clone. This chain connects TRBV7-3 to TRBJ1-1, with D possibly being TRBD1 (5 bases). Trimming removed 2 bases at V and 11 bases at J, with 18 bases between. The CDR3 contains 14 residues. Germline CDR1 is SGHTA and CDR2 is FQGTGA. CDR3 nucleotide sequence: TGTGCCAGCAGCTTAGCAGGAGGGACCAGTAGGGCTTTCTTT. It specifies CASSLAGGTSRAFF.

The CDR3 DNA reads TGTGCCAGCAGCTTACCCTGGATAGAGGTGGTGAATGAGCAGTTCTTC. Encoded protein: CASSLPWIEVVNEQFF. V gene TRBV7-9 combines with J gene TRBJ2-1, with no clear D. Germline V gene sequence: CDR1 SEHNR, CDR2 FQNEAQ (reference sequence). This CDR3 contains 16 residues. The ends were cut back, 2 bases at V and 7 bases at J, with 18 bases in the middle.

V gene TRBV6-5 combines with J gene TRBJ2-3; D uncertain. Trimming removed 0 bases from V and 2 bases from J, with 6 bases in between. The CDR3 runs 14 residues. Germline V lookup: CDR1 MNHEY, CDR2 SVGAGI. The CDR3 reads CASSYSLVTDTQYF. The CDR3, as DNA: TGTGCCAGCAGTTACTCCCTAGTCACAGATACGCAGTATTTT.

This sequence joins TRBV9 and TRBJ2-1, with D possibly TRBD1 on 6 matching bases. Looked up from germline, CDR1 is SGDLS and CDR2 is YYNGEE. This CDR3 region has 19 residues. With 3 bases removed from V and 4 bases from J, the gap between germline ends came to 26 bases. CDR3 DNA: TGTGCCAGCAGCGGAGACACCAGACGCCGGGACACATCTTACAATGAGCAGTTCTTC. Translated, it gives CASSGDTRRRDTSYNEQFF. The full variable domain, completed using reference TRBV9 and TRBJ2-1, is DSGVTQTPKHLITATGQRVTLRCSPRSGDLSVYWYQQSLDQGLQFLIQYYNGEERAKGNILERFSAQQFPDLHSELNLSSLELGDSALYFCASSGDTRRRDTSYNEQFFGPGTRLTVL.